Presented here are 17 T cell receptor beta chains from one specimen sequenced in a study of molecular identifiers for immune sequencing clone quantification. One entry per CDR3 protein results from TCRdb running MiXCR on the PCR reads. This table holds just under 650,000 distinct CDR3 sequences, 15% to 20% found once. The source material was naive CD8+ T cells from blood, with Jurkat cell RNA spiked in. Subset defined: FACS-sorted CD8+CD4-CCR7+CD45RA+ naive T cells. The receptors come from a human donor in good health. Some libraries in this study had Jurkat cell RNA spiked in.

As to this clonotype: Likely a read error: the CDR3 ends without its conserved phenylalanine or tryptophan. In DNA form, the CDR3 reads TGTGCCAGCAGCCAACCCGGAAACACTGGCCTCTATGGCTACACCCTC. It yields the protein CASSQPGNTGLYGYTL. This sequence joins TRBV3-1 and TRBJ1-2; D is uncertain. V dropped 2 bases and J dropped 4 bases, with 17 bases sitting between them. The CDR3 has 16 residues. Germline V CDR1 and CDR2: LGHDT, YNNKEL (reference sequence).

This clonotype has ten or more counts. The V gene is TRBV6-5, the J gene TRBJ2-2; 8 bases are a match to TRBD1. Germline V gene sequence: CDR1 MNHEY, CDR2 SVGAGI. The CDR3 covers 13 residues. V was pared by 10 bases and J by 1 base, with 2 bases of the junction left unmatched. The CDR3 spells CATGQENTGELFF. CDR3 sequence (DNA): TGTGCCACGGGACAGGAGAACACCGGGGAGCTGTTTTTT.

As to this clonotype: A much larger clone differs from this one at a single base, so this may be a read error. For the CDR3, the DNA is TGCGTCAGCAGCGAAGGACAGGGGCAAGCCTATGGCTACACCTTC. It codes for CVSSEGQGQAYGYTF. The chain carries TRBV4-3 and TRBJ1-2; 9 nucleotides agree with TRBD1. There are 15 residues in the CDR3. Germline assignment: CDR1 LGHNA and CDR2 YSLEER.

In regard to this clonotype: A much larger clone sits a single nucleotide away, making a read error possible. V gene TRBV7-2 combines with J gene TRBJ1-5; a possible D gene is TRBD1 (6 bases). This CDR3 has 15 residues. CDR1 and CDR2 (germline): SGHTA, FQGNSA. The CDR3 nucleotides are TGTGCCAGCGGCTTAGGGGGAAATAGCAATCAGCCCCAGCATTTT. Residues: CASGLGGNSNQPQHF.

The table lists this clonotype with a few counts. The rearrangement uses TRBV7-6 and TRBJ2-7; TRBD1 might be the D (6 bases). CDR3 size: 13 residues. Trimming shortened V by 2 bases and J by 5 bases, and 10 bases separated the two germline ends. Per germline, CDR1 SGHVS and CDR2 FNYEAQ. Here the CDR3 reads CASSLRTVDEQYF. In nucleotides, the CDR3 is TGTGCCAGCAGCTTAAGGACAGTCGACGAGCAGTACTTC.

This clonotype was counted between two and nine times. This chain connects TRBV16 to TRBJ2-2; tentative D call: TRBD1 (6 bases). V gave up 9 bases and J gave up 2 bases, with 25 bases separating them. Germline values: CDR1 KGHSY, CDR2 FQNENV. The CDR3 runs 18 residues. CDR3 sequence (DNA): TGTGCCAGTCAATACCTACAGGGCTGGAATGTCAACACCGGGGAGCTGTTTTTT. It is translated as CASQYLQGWNVNTGELFF.

This clonotype was detected only a few times. The chain links TRBV19 to TRBJ1-4, with D maybe TRBD1 (6 bases). Trimming took off 2 bases at V and 0 bases at J, with 16 bases between the two ends. The germline V gene has CDR1 LNHDA and CDR2 SQIVND (reference sequence). The CDR3 consists of 18 residues. In DNA, the CDR3 is TGTGCCAGTAGTATATTCGTCGGGGGCGTCCCAACTAATGAAAAACTGTTTTTT. Its protein product is CASSIFVGGVPTNEKLFF.

This clonotype was seen only a few times. V is TRBV6-5 and J is TRBJ1-2; D not certain. This CDR3 spans 14 amino acids. The V end was cut by 0 bases, the J end by 5 bases, with 10 bases between. The germline V gene has CDR1 MNHEY and CDR2 SVGAGI. The CDR3 coding sequence is TGTGCCAGCAGTTACTCGACGGCCGGGTATGGCTACACCTTC. Amino acid sequence: CASSYSTAGYGYTF.

This clonotype was counted a single time. This clone may be a read error of a much larger clone one base away. The V and J genes are TRBV12-3 or TRBV12-4 and TRBJ2-7; D remains ambiguous. The ends were cut back, 11 bases at V and 3 bases at J, with 17 bases in the middle. This CDR3 is 13 amino acids long. The CDR3 DNA reads TGTGCCGGCACCCCGGCGTTAGGCTACGAGCAGTACTTC. Residues: CAGTPALGYEQYF.

In the case of this clonotype: A read error may explain this, as a much larger clone is one base away. This chain uses TRBV6-5 with TRBJ1-5, with unresolved D. The CDR3 sequence is 13 residues long. With 4 bases removed from V and 3 bases from J, the gap between germline ends came to 7 bases. Germline V CDR1 and CDR2: MNHEY, SVGAGI. The CDR3, as DNA: TGTGCCAGCAGTTCGGCCAACAATCAGCCCCAGCATTTT. It translates to CASSSANNQPQHF.

This clonotype was detected only a few times. The chain couples TRBV6-5 to TRBJ1-1; a weak D match, TRBD1 (6 bases). The CDR3 loop spans 13 amino acids. Per the germline V gene, CDR1 is MNHEY and CDR2 is SVGAGI. Between the trimmed V and J ends, which lost 9 bases and 3 bases, there was a span of 14 bases. The CDR3: CASQTGRDTEAFF. DNA for the CDR3: TGTGCCAGTCAAACAGGGAGGGACACTGAAGCTTTCTTT.

This clonotype was recorded at least ten times. The chain joins TRBV5-1 to TRBJ1-3; TRBD1 matches 8 bases. V was pared by 4 bases and J by 3 bases, with 6 bases of the junction left unmatched. The CDR3 contains 15 residues. Per the germline V gene, CDR1 is SGHRS and CDR2 is YFSETQ. CDR3 protein: CASSSQGAYGNTIYF. Here the CDR3 DNA reads TGCGCCAGCAGCAGTCAGGGGGCTTATGGAAACACCATATATTTT.

This sequence joins TRBV5-4 and TRBJ2-7; TRBD2 agrees at 11 bases. Germline lookup yields CDR1 SGHNT and CDR2 YYREEE (reference sequence). J lost 4 bases, V lost 3 bases, and 15 bases had no gene match. This CDR3 contains 18 residues. In DNA form, the CDR3 reads TGTGCCAGCAGCTCCGGACAGGTTGCGACTAGCGGGACATACGAGCAGTACTTC. As protein: CASSSGQVATSGTYEQYF.

With respect to this clonotype: One end of the junction fails to match germline, which may point to a read error. This chain uses TRBV19 with TRBJ2-5, with 7 positions matching TRBD1. CDR1 LNHDA and CDR2 SQIVND come from the germline V gene (reference sequence). There are 13 residues in the CDR3. The CDR3 region has the DNA TGTGCCAGTAGCGACAGGGACCAAGGGACCCAGTACTTC. Translating it yields CASSDRDQGTQYF.

Worth noting for this clonotype: A much larger clone lies a single base off, so this may be a read error. This sequence joins TRBV20-1 and TRBJ2-7, with 15 bases fitting TRBD2. This CDR3 region has 16 residues. Germline V gene lookup returns CDR1 DFQATT and CDR2 SNEGSKA (reference sequence). The CDR3 reads CSARDLGTSGRYERYF. CDR3 bases: TGCAGTGCTAGAGATCTCGGGACTAGCGGGAGGTACGAGCGGTACTTC.

This clonotype occurred many times. V gene TRBV5-5 combines with J gene TRBJ1-1, with 7 bases identical to TRBD1. The CDR3 is made up of 13 amino acids. Germline V gene sequence: CDR1 SGHKS, CDR2 YYEKEE (reference sequence). J was trimmed by 7 bases and V by 4 bases; bases with no gene match: 7. The CDR3 DNA reads TGTGCCAGCAGCCAGGAAGGGGACAGTGAAGCTTTCTTT. Residues: CASSQEGDSEAFF.

The sample holds many counts of this clonotype. The gene calls are TRBV6-1 and TRBJ1-1, with TRBD1 matching over 9 bases. The junction had 0 bases not matched to a gene; V was cut back by 3 bases and J by 1 base. In germline, CDR1 is MNHNS, CDR2 SASEGT. CDR3 length: 14 residues. CDR3 in DNA: TGTGCCAGCAGTGAGGGACAGGGGAACACTGAAGCTTTCTTT. Residues: CASSEGQGNTEAFF.